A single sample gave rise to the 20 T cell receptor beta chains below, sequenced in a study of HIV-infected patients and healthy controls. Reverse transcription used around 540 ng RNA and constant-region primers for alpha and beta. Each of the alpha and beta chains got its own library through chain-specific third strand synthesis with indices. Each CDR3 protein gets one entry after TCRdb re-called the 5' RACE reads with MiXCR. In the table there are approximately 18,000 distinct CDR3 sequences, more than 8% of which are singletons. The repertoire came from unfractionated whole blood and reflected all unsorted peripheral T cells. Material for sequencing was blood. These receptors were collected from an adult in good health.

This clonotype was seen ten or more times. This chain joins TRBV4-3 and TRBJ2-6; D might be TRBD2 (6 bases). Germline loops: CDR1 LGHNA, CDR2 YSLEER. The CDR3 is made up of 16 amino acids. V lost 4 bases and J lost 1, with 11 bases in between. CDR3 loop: CASSLHRGSGANVLTF. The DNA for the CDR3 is TGCGCCAGCAGCCTCCACCGGGGGTCTGGGGCCAACGTCCTGACTTTC.

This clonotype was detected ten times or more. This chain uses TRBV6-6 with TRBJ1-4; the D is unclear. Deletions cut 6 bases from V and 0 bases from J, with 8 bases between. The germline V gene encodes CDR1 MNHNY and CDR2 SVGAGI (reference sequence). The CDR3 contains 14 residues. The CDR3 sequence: CASSQRSTNEKLFF. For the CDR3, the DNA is TGTGCCAGCAGCCAGAGATCAACTAATGAAAAACTGTTTTTT.

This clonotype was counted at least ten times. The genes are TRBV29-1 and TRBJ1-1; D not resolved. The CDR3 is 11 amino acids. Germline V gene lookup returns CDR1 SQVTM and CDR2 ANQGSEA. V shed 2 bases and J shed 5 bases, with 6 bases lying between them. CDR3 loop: CSVETGTEAFF. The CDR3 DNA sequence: TGCAGCGTTGAAACGGGTACTGAAGCTTTCTTT.

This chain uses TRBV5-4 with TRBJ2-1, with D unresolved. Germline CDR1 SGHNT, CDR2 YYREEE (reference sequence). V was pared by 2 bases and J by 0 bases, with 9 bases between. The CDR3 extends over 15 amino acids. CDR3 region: CASSFEGGSYNEQFF. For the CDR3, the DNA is TGTGCCAGCAGCTTTGAAGGCGGCTCCTACAATGAGCAGTTCTTC.

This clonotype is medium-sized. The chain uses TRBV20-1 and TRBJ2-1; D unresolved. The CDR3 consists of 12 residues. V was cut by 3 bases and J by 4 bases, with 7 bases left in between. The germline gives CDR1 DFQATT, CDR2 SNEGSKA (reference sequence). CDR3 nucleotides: TGCAGTGCTAGCAGGTCGTACAATGAGCAGTTCTTC. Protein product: CSASRSYNEQFF.

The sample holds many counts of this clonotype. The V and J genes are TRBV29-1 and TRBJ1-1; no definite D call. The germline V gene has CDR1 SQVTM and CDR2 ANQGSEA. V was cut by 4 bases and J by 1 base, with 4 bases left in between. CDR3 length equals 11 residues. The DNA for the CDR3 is TGCAGCGTTGTGCAGAACACTGAAGCTTTCTTT. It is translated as CSVVQNTEAFF.

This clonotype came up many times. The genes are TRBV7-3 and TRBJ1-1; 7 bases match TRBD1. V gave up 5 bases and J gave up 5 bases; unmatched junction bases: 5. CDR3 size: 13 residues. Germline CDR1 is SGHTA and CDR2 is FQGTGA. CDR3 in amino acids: CASSPDRETEAFF. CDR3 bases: TGTGCCAGCAGCCCCGACAGGGAAACTGAAGCTTTCTTT.

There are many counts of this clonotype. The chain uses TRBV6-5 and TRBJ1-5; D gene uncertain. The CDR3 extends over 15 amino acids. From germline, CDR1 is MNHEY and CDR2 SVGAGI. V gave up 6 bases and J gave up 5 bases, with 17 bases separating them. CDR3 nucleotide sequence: TGTGCCAGCAGCAAAAGCCGGAGGGAAGATCAGCCCCAGCATTTT. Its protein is CASSKSRREDQPQHF.

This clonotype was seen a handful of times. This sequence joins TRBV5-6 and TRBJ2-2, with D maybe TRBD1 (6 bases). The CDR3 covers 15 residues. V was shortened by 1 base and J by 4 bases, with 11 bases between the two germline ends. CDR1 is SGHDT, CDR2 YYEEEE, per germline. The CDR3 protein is CASSLLGAVTGELFF. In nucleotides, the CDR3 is TGTGCCAGCAGCTTGTTGGGGGCAGTCACCGGGGAGCTGTTTTTT.

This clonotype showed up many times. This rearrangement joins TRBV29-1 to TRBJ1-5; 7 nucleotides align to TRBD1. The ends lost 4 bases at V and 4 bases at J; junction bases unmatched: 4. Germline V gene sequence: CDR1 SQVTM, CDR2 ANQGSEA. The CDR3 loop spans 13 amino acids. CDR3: CSVVTGFNQPQHF. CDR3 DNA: TGCAGCGTTGTGACAGGGTTTAATCAGCCCCAGCATTTT.

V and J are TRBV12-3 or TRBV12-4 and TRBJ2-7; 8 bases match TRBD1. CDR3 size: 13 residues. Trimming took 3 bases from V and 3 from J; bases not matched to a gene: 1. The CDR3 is CASSFGQGYEQYF. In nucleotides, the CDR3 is TGTGCCAGCAGTTTCGGACAGGGCTACGAGCAGTACTTC.

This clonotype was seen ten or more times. The CDR3 DNA sequence: TGTGCCAGCAGCTTGGTCGGAACCTACGAGCAGTACTTC. This codes for CASSLVGTYEQYF. The chain recombines TRBV5-6 with TRBJ2-7; D is undetermined. The germline V gene has CDR1 SGHDT and CDR2 YYEEEE. The CDR3 totals 13 residues. The germline V and J ends were trimmed by 0 bases and 2 bases, with 6 bases remaining between them.

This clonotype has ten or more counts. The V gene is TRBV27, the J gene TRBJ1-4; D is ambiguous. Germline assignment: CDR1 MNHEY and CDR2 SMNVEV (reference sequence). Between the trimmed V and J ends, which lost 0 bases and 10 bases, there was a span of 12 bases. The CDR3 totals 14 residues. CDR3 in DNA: TGTGCCAGCAGTTTATCGAACATTGGCGGAAAACTGTTTTTT. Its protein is CASSLSNIGGKLFF.

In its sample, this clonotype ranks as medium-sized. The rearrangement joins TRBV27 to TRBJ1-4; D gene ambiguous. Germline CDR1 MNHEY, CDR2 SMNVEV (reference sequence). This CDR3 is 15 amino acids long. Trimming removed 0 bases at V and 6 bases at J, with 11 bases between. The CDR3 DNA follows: TGTGCCAGCAGTTTATCGGGAGAGATTCATGAAAAACTGTTTTTT. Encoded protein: CASSLSGEIHEKLFF.

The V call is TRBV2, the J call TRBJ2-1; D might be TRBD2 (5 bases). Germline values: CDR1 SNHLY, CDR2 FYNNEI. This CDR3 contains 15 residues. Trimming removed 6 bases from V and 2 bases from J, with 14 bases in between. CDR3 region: CASSYRAAAYNEQFF. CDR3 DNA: TGTGCCAGCAGCTACCGGGCAGCGGCCTACAATGAGCAGTTCTTC.

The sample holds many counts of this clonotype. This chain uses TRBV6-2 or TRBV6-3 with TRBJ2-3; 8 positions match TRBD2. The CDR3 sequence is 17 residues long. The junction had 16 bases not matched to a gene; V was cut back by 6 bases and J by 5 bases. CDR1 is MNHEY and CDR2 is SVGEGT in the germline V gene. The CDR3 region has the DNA TGTGCCAGCAGGTCGCGGCCCTTCCGGGAGGGTGAAGATACGCAGTATTTT. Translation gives CASRSRPFREGEDTQYF.

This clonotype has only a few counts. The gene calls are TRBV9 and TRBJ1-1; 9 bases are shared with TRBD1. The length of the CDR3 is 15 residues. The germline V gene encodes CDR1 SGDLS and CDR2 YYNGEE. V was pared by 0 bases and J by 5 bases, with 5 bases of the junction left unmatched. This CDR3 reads CASSVGGTGTTEAFF. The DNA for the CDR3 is TGTGCCAGCAGCGTAGGGGGGACAGGGACGACTGAAGCTTTCTTT.

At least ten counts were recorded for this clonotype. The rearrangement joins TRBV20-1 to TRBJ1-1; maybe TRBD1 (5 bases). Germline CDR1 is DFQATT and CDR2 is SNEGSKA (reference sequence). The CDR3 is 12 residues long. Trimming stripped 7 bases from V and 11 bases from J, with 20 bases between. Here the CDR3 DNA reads TGCAGTGGGAAGGAGGGGTGGTCGGGGGCTTTCTTT. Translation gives CSGKEGWSGAFF.

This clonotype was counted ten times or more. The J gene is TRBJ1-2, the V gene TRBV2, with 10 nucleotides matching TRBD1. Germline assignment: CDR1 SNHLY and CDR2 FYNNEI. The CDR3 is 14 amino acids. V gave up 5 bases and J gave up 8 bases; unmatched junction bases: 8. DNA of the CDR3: TGTGCCAGCAGTCGAGAGACAGGGGGCGCGGGCTACACCTTC. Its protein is CASSRETGGAGYTF.

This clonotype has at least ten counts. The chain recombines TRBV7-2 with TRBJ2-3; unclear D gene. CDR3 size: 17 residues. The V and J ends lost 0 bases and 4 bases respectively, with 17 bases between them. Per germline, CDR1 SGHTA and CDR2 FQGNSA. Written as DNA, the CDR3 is TGTGCCAGCAGCTTAGCTCCGACCGGACGTGGGGCAGATACGCAGTATTTT. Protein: CASSLAPTGRGADTQYF.